Listed below are T cell receptor beta chains from one sample, sequenced in a study of PD-L1 blockade in urothelial cancer. Generated by immunoSEQ multiplex PCR, the TCRdb table keeps only in-frame clones and is missing some. The sample yields tens of thousands of clones, around 90% seen once. Here the sequenced sample was PBMCs, taken around atezolizumab (anti-PD-L1) treatment. Every receptor here comes from a man aged 55-75 years with urothelial cancer. The CDR3 runs from the conserved cysteine through the conserved F or W. The D gene is left open where the match is weak. The size entry is marked missing in some rows and otherwise reads once, few, many or a size class.

>TRBV6-5|TRBJ2-7|-|-
CASSYPPSQAYEQYF
TGTGCCAGCAGTTACCCCCCGAGTCAAGCCTACGAGCAGTACTTC
>TRBV30|TRBJ1-2|-|-
CAWSPTANYGYTF
TGTGCCTGGAGCCCTACAGCTAACTATGGCTACACCTTC
>TRBV7-3|TRBJ1-2|-|TRBD1
CASSLNPRDRGEGDYGYTF
TGTGCCAGCAGCTTAAATCCCCGGGACAGGGGCGAAGGGGACTATGGCTACACCTTC
>TRBV7-5|TRBJ2-7|-|-
CARTTRDVITRQYF
TGTGCCAGAACCACGCGGGACGTGATTACGAGGCAGTACTTC
>TRBV4-3|TRBJ2-3|-|-
CASSQFAGGSTDTQYF
TGCGCCAGCAGCCAGTTCGCCGGGGGTAGCACAGATACGCAGTATTTT
>TRBV6-5|TRBJ2-7|-|-
CASSFERPTYEQYF
TGTGCCAGCAGCTTCGAGCGGCCTACCTACGAGCAGTACTTC
>TRBV28|TRBJ2-5|once|-
CATGAGGQETQYF
TGTGCCACCGGGGCAGGGGGGCAAGAGACCCAGTACTTC
>TRBV18|TRBJ2-1|-|-
CASSRRRGPSPGNEQFF
TGTGCCAGCTCAAGGAGAAGAGGGCCCTCGCCGGGCAATGAGCAGTTCTTC
>TRBV10-1|TRBJ2-7|-|-
CASSEAGSENEQYF
TGCGCCAGCAGTGAGGCGGGTTCGGAGAACGAGCAGTACTTC
>TRBV5-1|TRBJ1-1|-|-
CASSLDGQGTEAFF
TGCGCCAGCAGCTTGGATGGCCAGGGTACTGAAGCTTTCTTT
>TRBV19|TRBJ1-4|-|TRBD1
CASSIAGQGYEKLFF
TGTGCCAGTAGTATAGCTGGACAGGGGTACGAAAAACTGTTTTTT
>TRBV7-6|TRBJ2-7|-|-
CASSLEQGRYEQYF
TGTGCCAGCAGCTTAGAGCAGGGTCGGTACGAGCAGTACTTC
>TRBV5-5|TRBJ2-3|-|TRBD2
CASSLMGGGTDTQYF
TGTGCCAGCAGCTTGATGGGGGGGGGCACAGATACGCAGTATTTT
>TRBV6-4|TRBJ2-7|-|-
CASSRSAGNYEQYF
TGTGCCAGCAGTCGCAGCGCCGGTAACTACGAGCAGTACTTC
>TRBV19|TRBJ1-2|-|TRBD1
CASSIGQGDGYTF
TGTGCCAGTAGTATTGGTCAGGGGGATGGCTACACCTTC
>TRBV7-3|TRBJ1-2|-|TRBD1
CASGRTGGDYGYTF
TGTGCCAGCGGTCGGACAGGGGGCGACTATGGCTACACCTTC
>TRBV25-1|TRBJ2-1|-|TRBD2
CASSDFGTRYNNEQFF
TGTGCCAGCAGTGATTTCGGGACTAGATATAACAATGAGCAGTTCTTC
>TRBV4-2|TRBJ1-5|-|-
CASSLTPGRGKSDQPQHF
TGTGCCAGCAGCCTCACTCCGGGCAGGGGAAAGAGTGATCAGCCCCAGCATTTT
>TRBV19|TRBJ1-5|-|-
CASSPQRTSNQPQHF
TGTGCCAGTAGCCCACAGAGAACTTCCAATCAGCCCCAGCATTTT
>TRBV18|TRBJ2-4|-|TRBD1
CASSPRPRATGVAKNIQYF
TGTGCCAGCTCACCACGTCCCCGAGCTACAGGGGTAGCCAAAAACATTCAGTACTTC
>TRBV30|TRBJ1-2|once|-
CAWRNWNYGYTF
TGTGCCTGGAGGAACTGGAACTATGGCTACACCTTC
>TRBV28|TRBJ2-1|-|-
CASSLTGVGYNEQFF
TGTGCCAGCAGTTTAACGGGAGTCGGTTACAATGAGCAGTTCTTC
>TRBV2|TRBJ2-3|-|-
CASSDRVLTTDTQYF
TGTGCCAGCAGTGACAGGGTGCTGACCACAGATACGCAGTATTTT
>TRBV5-1|TRBJ2-1|-|TRBD2
CASSSIAGVIYNEQFF
TGCGCCAGCAGCTCGATAGCGGGAGTAATCTACAATGAGCAGTTCTTC
>TRBV6-5|TRBJ2-3|-|-
CASSPEMTTDTQYF
TGTGCCAGCAGCCCGGAGATGACCACAGATACGCAGTATTTT
>TRBV11-3|TRBJ2-3|-|-
CASSVGRGTDTQYF
TGTGCCAGCAGCGTCGGTCGGGGAACAGATACGCAGTATTTT
>TRBV2|TRBJ1-2|-|TRBD1
CASSSQGAADGYTF
TGTGCCAGCAGTTCACAGGGGGCCGCGGATGGCTACACCTTC
>TRBV9|TRBJ2-2|-|-
CASSVAGVDTGELFF
TGTGCCAGCAGCGTAGCGGGAGTTGACACCGGGGAGCTGTTTTTT
>TRBV7-2|TRBJ2-7|-|-
CASSLSQASYEQYF
TGTGCCAGCAGCTTATCGCAAGCAAGCTACGAGCAGTACTTC
>TRBV5-1|TRBJ1-1|-|-
CASSLAEGWETEAFF
TGCGCCAGCAGCTTGGCCGAGGGATGGGAAACTGAAGCTTTCTTT
>TRBV7-2|TRBJ2-5|-|TRBD2
CASSRGGMYQETQYF
TGTGCCAGCAGCCGCGGGGGGATGTACCAAGAGACCCAGTACTTC
>TRBV7-9|TRBJ1-2|-|-
CASSLETANYGYTF
TGTGCCAGCAGCTTGGAGACGGCTAACTATGGCTACACCTTC
>TRBV4-3|TRBJ2-3|-|-
CASSQEQTYTQYF
TGCGCCAGCAGCCAAGAACAGACATATACGCAGTATTTT
>TRBV4-2|TRBJ2-6|-|-
CASSQDPRAGANVLTF
TGTGCCAGCAGCCAAGATCCCAGGGCTGGGGCCAACGTCCTGACTTTC
>TRBV10-1|TRBJ2-3|-|TRBD1
CASSTTGSDTQYF
TGCGCCAGCAGTACGACAGGGTCAGATACGCAGTATTTT
>TRBV5-4|TRBJ2-5|-|TRBD2
CASSPGGTSGKSPETQYF
TGTGCCAGCAGCCCTGGAGGGACTAGCGGGAAGTCCCCAGAGACCCAGTACTTC
>TRBV10-2|TRBJ2-7|-|-
CASSGGEQYF
TGCGCCAGCAGCGGGGGCGAGCAGTACTTC
>TRBV4-1|TRBJ2-6|-|TRBD2
CASSQASLAAFSGANVLTF
TGCGCCAGCAGCCAAGCGTCCCTAGCGGCCTTCTCTGGGGCCAACGTCCTGACTTTC
>TRBV5-6|TRBJ1-4|-|-
CASSRIVEGIGKLFF
TGTGCCAGCAGCCGAATCGTCGAGGGCATCGGAAAACTGTTTTTT
>TRBV13|TRBJ2-7|-|-
CASSLRDYEQYF
TGTGCCAGCAGCTTGCGAGACTACGAGCAGTACTTC
>TRBV6-1|TRBJ1-1|-|-
CASSEHARDTEAFF
TGTGCCAGCAGTGAACACGCCCGGGACACTGAAGCTTTCTTT
>TRBV19|TRBJ2-2|-|TRBD2
CATARGLGQTGTSGNTGELFF
TGTGCCACCGCGCGGGGACTTGGGCAGACAGGGACTAGCGGGAACACCGGGGAGCTGTTTTTT